This T cell receptor (beta chain) originates from a study of blood T cell repertoires in COVID-19. Study background: Sample material is recorded as cDNA or gDNA derived from T cells, B-cell-depleted T cells, or PBMCs.

Per the original data handling: Amplification from reference gene primers served as the basis for estimated nucleated cell counts. Produced via immunoSEQ multiplex PCR; TCRdb's table is partial and in-frame only. The DNA gave D and trimming, while V, J and clone size come from that table. The sample has just over 250,000 clones, about 85% seen once; the top ten hold 4%. CDR1 and CDR2 (germline): MGHRA, YSYEKL. The CDR3 has 16 amino acids. With 1 base clipped from V and 7 bases from J, the junction kept 9 bases outside the gene matches. The chain couples TRBV4-1 to TRBJ2-1, with 8 bases fitting TRBD2. The clonotype was recovered from a man in his sixties who had recovered from COVID-19. Material: peripheral blood. The CDR3 loop reads CASSQVPGGATNEQFF. CDR3 DNA sequence: TGCGCCAGCAGCCAAGTGCCGGGGGGGGCCACGAATGAGCAGTTCTTC.